This T cell receptor (beta chain) derives from a study of radiation and T cells in renal cell carcinoma (dated by TCRdb to 2020 to 2021). For context, the study as a whole: Samples were obtained from a clinical trial, in which 15 Gy stereotactic body radiation therapy was delivered to primary renal cell carcinomas and nephrectomy was performed 4 weeks later. Across all 55 or so samples, 4,016,671 unique CDR3 nucleotide sequences, encoding roughly 2,600,000 unique CDR3 amino acid sequences, were identified. In total, about 50 samples, comprising roughly 25 tumors and some 27 peripheral blood samples, were subjected to TCR beta sequencing.

Taken with the paper, the label for time point translates to: baseline pretreatment blood. The treatment or condition label corresponds to: 15 Gy SBRT to primary tumor, nephrectomy 4 weeks later. Serial peripheral blood from radiation-treated patients was sampled at baseline, 2 weeks and 4 weeks after SBRT to track tumor-enriched clonotypes. All patients had renal cell carcinoma with clear cell pathology. The QIAamp DNA Blood Mini Kit (Qiagen) was used to prepare genomic DNA for TCR sequencing. The analyses included just those samples that passed every quality control check. Sequences LNHDA (CDR1) and SQIVND (CDR2) are obtained from the germline V gene (reference sequence). The germline V and J ends show losses of 2 bases and 6 bases respectively, and no gene match explains 3 bases of the junction. Taken from cysteine to phenylalanine, the CDR3 has 13 residues. The kept DNA is CDR3 alone, 39 bases in frame from the first base.

The investigation overall reported the following: An increase in top tumor clonotypes in blood was observed from baseline to 2 weeks post-radiation, followed by contraction by 4 weeks, which was taken to suggest transient expansion of tumor-resident clones. With a single-armed trial design, the study had no way to address how radiation dose or scheduling affects the TCR repertoire. Changes in the blood repertoire were not tracked past 4 weeks after treatment. Because pretreatment tumor biopsies were not available, the study could not determine whether clonotypes were already present within the tumor at baseline.

Following the manufacturer's recommendations, the immunoSEQ kit was used to generate TCR beta libraries from genomic DNA. Library preparation used a first multiplex PCR with proprietary primers, then a second PCR adding unique barcodes, with bead cleanups after each round. Each sample batch included a kit-provided positive control reaction and a negative control reaction. The final libraries underwent checking on an Agilent 4200 TapeStation D1000 ScreenTape, volumetric pooling, and quantification by qPCR. Sequencing was performed on an Illumina NextSeq500 using a MidOutput 150-cycle cartridge, with 156 Read1 cycles, 15 Index1 cycles, and the kit custom primers. The pooled library was loaded at around 1 pM, and around 22% PhiX control was spiked in. The published analysis was carried out like this. Vendor-processed data were analyzed in R, with a clonotype defined as all T cells sharing the same CDR3 nucleotide sequence. For clone abundance analyses, frequencies were normalized to the 10,000 most abundant clones in each sample. Public T cell clones, averaging fewer than five per sample, were removed before analysis. Tumor-enriched and baseline blood-enriched clonotypes were defined by at least a 32-fold difference in abundance between compartments. A beta-binomial differential abundance model was applied to find clonotypes that expanded or contracted between blood time points. Tumor-blood repertoire similarity was measured with the Baroni-Urbani and Buser coefficient, and group comparisons used two-tailed Wilcoxon tests in R. The table was pulled from immuneACCESS by TCRdb, which kept in-frame rearrangements only. Such tables lose some clones; where checked, under half of the loss comes from unresolved V genes, and the rest has no known cause. That table gives V, J and clone size, and the DNA gave D and trimming. The sample has tens of thousands of clones on record, around 78% of them singletons. The ten biggest clones cover 7.3% of the sample.

On this clone itself: The clone's antigen remains unknown. Within one base of it there is no much larger clone, and no base qualities were kept.

This clonotype was sampled from a man in his 60s with renal cell carcinoma. Source: blood, taken from a patient whose treatment included radiotherapy and nephrectomy. The rearranged chain carries TRBV19 and TRBJ1-2, with 7 bases aligning to TRBD1. The CDR3 protein sequence reads: CASSIPTGNGYTF. The DNA sequence is given as TGTGCCAGTAGTATACCGACAGGGAATGGCTACACCTTC.